The 26 T cell receptor beta chains below were found in one sample sequenced in a study of T cell changes during pregnancy in multiple sclerosis. Repertoires were generated with immunoSEQ multiplex PCR, while TCRdb's copy carries only in-frame clones and drops some. Counted here are roughly 70,000 clones, around 92% occurring once; the ten biggest clones make up less than 3%. This specimen consisted of peripheral blood, obtained in the third trimester of pregnancy. These receptors were collected from a female donor in good health, enrolled as a control in a pregnancy study.

J is TRBJ2-3 and V is TRBV7-2, with 8 positions matching TRBD1. The CDR3 contains 15 residues. Germline-derived CDR1 and CDR2 are SGHTA and FQGNSA. V shed 5 bases, J shed 5 bases, and the junction held 9 bases outside the gene matches. The DNA for the CDR3 is TGTGCCAGCAGCACCCAACAGGGGGTATTAGATACGCAGTATTTT. Translation: CASSTQQGVLDTQYF.

The chain links TRBV5-1 to TRBJ2-4, with TRBD1 identical over 9 bases. V dropped 4 bases and J dropped 7; count of bases not matched to a gene: 3. Germline V gene lookup returns CDR1 SGHRS and CDR2 YFSETQ. CDR3 length: 13 residues. CDR3 residues: CASSDGTGNIQYF. CDR3 in DNA: TGCGCCAGCAGCGACGGGACAGGGAACATTCAGTACTTC.

The rearrangement uses TRBV9 and TRBJ2-7; TRBD1 aligns across 8 bases. Germline CDR1 and CDR2: SGDLS and YYNGEE. V trimming: 0 bases; J trimming: 2 bases; junction bases outside the gene matches: 4. The CDR3 length is 15 residues. The CDR3 sequence is CASSVATGVTYEQYF. DNA of the CDR3: TGTGCCAGCAGCGTAGCGACAGGGGTAACCTACGAGCAGTACTTC.

The V and J genes are TRBV5-1 and TRBJ1-1; D remains unclear. The CDR3 has 14 residues. Germline V gives CDR1 SGHRS, CDR2 YFSETQ. Between the trimmed V and J ends, which lost 4 bases and 0 bases, there was a span of 10 bases. CDR3 amino acids: CASSQDGMNTEAFF. The CDR3 region has the DNA TGCGCCAGCAGCCAGGACGGGATGAACACTGAAGCTTTCTTT.

The V and J genes are TRBV6-5 and TRBJ2-3; TRBD1 is a possible D gene (6 bases). Germline assignment: CDR1 MNHEY and CDR2 SVGAGI. Trimming removed 7 bases from V and 1 base from J, with 9 bases in between. This CDR3 region has 13 residues. DNA for the CDR3: TGTGCCAGCATACGGACAGGCACAGATACGCAGTATTTT. Residues: CASIRTGTDTQYF.

The CDR3 sequence is CASSQDLGQGTADTQYF. The CDR3 DNA sequence: TGCGCCAGCAGCCAAGATTTGGGACAGGGAACGGCAGATACGCAGTATTTT. The rearrangement links TRBV4-3 to TRBJ2-3; 9 bases map to TRBD1. The CDR3 is made up of 17 amino acids. Germline CDR1 and CDR2: LGHNA and YSLEER. V lost 0 bases and J lost 4; bases outside the gene matches: 8.

The chain uses TRBV6-4 and TRBJ1-1, with D perhaps matching TRBD1 (5 bases). V lost 3 bases and J 0 bases, leaving 11 bases between the germline ends. Germline V lookup: CDR1 MRHNA, CDR2 SNTAGT. This CDR3 spans 15 amino acids. This CDR3 is CASSESGTMNTEAFF. In DNA, the CDR3 is TGTGCCAGCAGTGAGTCAGGGACTATGAACACTGAAGCTTTCTTT.

The gene calls are TRBV11-2 and TRBJ1-2; 11 bases map to TRBD1. V trimming: 10 bases; J trimming: 2 bases; junction bases outside the gene matches: 3. Germline V gives CDR1 SGHAT, CDR2 FQNNGV. The CDR3 has 13 amino acids. CDR3 DNA: TGTGCCACCGGGACAGGGGGAAACTATGGCTACACCTTC. It is translated as CATGTGGNYGYTF.

This clone was picked up one time. The chain links TRBV9 to TRBJ1-2; D not certain. Germline V gene sequence: CDR1 SGDLS, CDR2 YYNGEE. The CDR3 sequence is 12 residues long. V dropped 0 bases and J dropped 8 bases, with 8 bases sitting between them. CDR3 protein: CASSVGRRGYTF. CDR3 DNA: TGTGCCAGCAGCGTAGGACGGCGGGGCTACACCTTC.

This chain links TRBV5-4 with TRBJ2-7; D is possibly TRBD1 (5 bases). The V end was cut by 2 bases, the J end by 5 bases, with 14 bases between. CDR1 SGHNT and CDR2 YYREEE come from the germline V gene (reference sequence). The CDR3 length is 14 residues. DNA for the CDR3: TGTGCCAGCAGCTTCAGGGCAGGGTTGAACGAGCAGTACTTC. It specifies CASSFRAGLNEQYF.

The V and J genes are TRBV4-1 and TRBJ2-5, with 11 bases lining up with TRBD2. This CDR3 is 16 amino acids long. Looked up from germline, CDR1 is MGHRA and CDR2 is YSYEKL. Germline trimming cut 4 bases from V and 4 bases from J; bases unmatched to any gene: 8. The CDR3 sequence is CASSLQLAGERETQYF. Written as DNA, the CDR3 is TGCGCCAGCAGCCTCCAACTAGCGGGGGAAAGAGAGACCCAGTACTTC.

The chain is built from TRBV27 and TRBJ2-7; D may be TRBD1 (6 bases). In germline, CDR1 is MNHEY, CDR2 SMNVEV (reference sequence). The CDR3 is 17 residues long. Trimming removed 7 bases from V and 0 bases from J, with 22 bases in between. The CDR3 sequence: CASNLCPDRNLSYEQYF. For the CDR3, the DNA is TGTGCCAGCAACCTATGCCCCGACAGGAACCTCTCCTACGAGCAGTACTTC.

V usage is TRBV7-2 and J usage is TRBJ2-3, with TRBD2 identical over 8 bases. CDR1 and CDR2 (germline): SGHTA, FQGNSA. This CDR3 region has 15 residues. V was pared by 3 bases and J by 4 bases, with 6 bases of the junction left unmatched. CDR3 nucleotide sequence: TGTGCCAGCAGCTTGGCAGCGGGAGCCCCAGATACGCAGTATTTT. This translates into CASSLAAGAPDTQYF.

V is TRBV28 and J is TRBJ2-3; 14 bases agree with TRBD2. J lost 7 bases, V lost 6 bases, and 12 bases had no gene match. CDR1 and CDR2 (germline): MDHEN, SYDVKM. The CDR3 has 17 amino acids. The CDR3 is CASSHGLAGGPSYTQYF. In DNA form, the CDR3 reads TGTGCCAGCAGCCACGGACTAGCGGGGGGTCCCTCCTATACGCAGTATTTT.

This chain uses TRBV27 with TRBJ2-7, with 9 bases aligning to TRBD2. Germline V lookup: CDR1 MNHEY, CDR2 SMNVEV (reference sequence). CDR3 length: 17 amino acids. J lost 1 base, V lost 4 bases, and 11 bases had no gene match. This CDR3 is CASSSLATSGNSYEQYF. The CDR3 DNA is TGTGCCAGCAGTTCCCTAGCGACTAGCGGTAATTCCTACGAGCAGTACTTC.

The chain employs TRBV30 and TRBJ2-3; TRBD2 aligns across 10 bases. This CDR3 spans 15 amino acids. Per germline, CDR1 GTSNPN and CDR2 SVGIG (reference sequence). J was trimmed by 4 bases and V by 3 bases; bases with no gene match: 7. The CDR3 loop reads CAWSQASGRADTQYF. The CDR3 bases are TGTGCCTGGAGCCAGGCTAGCGGGAGAGCAGATACGCAGTATTTT.

Worth noting for this clone: The junction departs from germline at one end; a sequencing error may be responsible. This chain uses TRBV15 with TRBJ1-1, with a possible D match to TRBD1 (6 bases). The CDR3 has 11 residues. Germline values: CDR1 LNHNV, CDR2 YYDKDF (reference sequence). CDR3 in DNA: TGTGCCACCAGCAGAGATCTGGACAGAACCTTT. Its protein product is CATSRDLDRTF.

This rearrangement joins TRBV28 to TRBJ1-2, with D maybe TRBD1 (5 bases). V lost 5 bases and J lost 8, with 18 bases in between. The CDR3 has 14 residues. The germline CDR1 and CDR2 sequences are MDHEN and SYDVKM. CDR3 nucleotide sequence: TGTGCCAGCAGTCCCGGTCGGGGGTCGGGAGGCTACACCTTC. Residues: CASSPGRGSGGYTF.

The J gene is TRBJ1-3, the V gene TRBV7-2; no clear D. The CDR3 contains 15 residues. Per germline, CDR1 SGHTA and CDR2 FQGNSA. The V end was cut by 0 bases, the J end by 0 bases, with 6 bases between. The CDR3 DNA follows: TGTGCCAGCAGCTTAGCGGGAGCCTCTGGAAACACCATATATTTT. Protein product: CASSLAGASGNTIYF.

V usage is TRBV5-1 and J usage is TRBJ2-3; 7 bases align to TRBD1. Germline V gene lookup returns CDR1 SGHRS and CDR2 YFSETQ. The J segment lost 5 bases and the V segment lost 4 bases, leaving 4 bases of the junction unmatched. The CDR3 contains 13 residues. CDR3 DNA sequence: TGCGCCAGCAGCAGGGGGCTGGTAGATACGCAGTATTTT. Its translation is CASSRGLVDTQYF. Full variable domain (outside the CDR3, taken from reference TRBV5-1 and TRBJ2-3): KAGVTQTPRYLIKTRGQQVTLSCSPISGHRSVSWYQQTPGQGLQFLFEYFSETQRNKGNFPGRFSGRQFSNSRSEMNVSTLELGDSALYLCASSRGLVDTQYFGPGTRLTVL.

This rearrangement joins TRBV11-2 to TRBJ2-7, with unresolved D. The CDR3 has 12 residues. The germline gives CDR1 SGHAT, CDR2 FQNNGV. V was pared by 4 bases and J by 3 bases, with 7 bases between. The chain's CDR3 is CASSSLSYEQYF. CDR3 sequence (DNA): TGTGCCAGCAGCTCCCTTAGCTACGAGCAGTACTTC.

V is TRBV25-1 and J is TRBJ2-4; TRBD1 agrees at 7 bases. J was trimmed by 9 bases and V by 2 bases; bases with no gene match: 7. The germline CDR1 and CDR2 sequences are MGHDK and SYGVNS. CDR3 length equals 14 residues. The CDR3 DNA is TGTGCCAGCAGTGAAGGTGGGACAGAGGGCATTCAGTACTTC. It specifies CASSEGGTEGIQYF.

The V and J genes are TRBV12-5 and TRBJ2-3; 10 bases are shared with TRBD2. Unmatched junction bases numbered 5, after V lost 1 base and J lost 4 bases. CDR1 LGHNT and CDR2 FRNRAP come from the germline V gene. CDR3 length: 16 residues. The CDR3 protein is CASGLGSGGIADTQYF. The CDR3 nucleotides read TGTGCTAGTGGTTTGGGTAGCGGGGGGATCGCAGATACGCAGTATTTT.

The rearrangement links TRBV5-6 to TRBJ1-4; D unresolved. The CDR3 is 14 residues long. The V gene's germline CDR1 is SGHDT and CDR2 YYEEEE. Trimming removed 1 base at V and 5 bases at J, with 9 bases between. The CDR3 nucleotides are TGTGCCAGCAGCTTGTACAGTGGGAATGAAAAACTGTTTTTT. Amino acids: CASSLYSGNEKLFF.

V usage is TRBV7-6 and J usage is TRBJ2-5; TRBD1 aligns across 8 bases. This CDR3 contains 14 residues. V was clipped by 3 bases and J by 5 bases; unmatched bases: 5. Germline CDR1 is SGHVS and CDR2 is FNYEAQ. The CDR3 protein is CASSLTGAGETQYF. For the CDR3, the DNA is TGTGCCAGCAGCTTGACAGGGGCAGGGGAGACCCAGTACTTC.

V gene TRBV5-1 combines with J gene TRBJ1-2, with D possibly being TRBD1 (6 bases). CDR3 length equals 14 residues. V lost 7 bases to trimming and J lost 0 bases, with 13 bases between them. The germline gives CDR1 SGHRS, CDR2 YFSETQ. As DNA, the CDR3 is TGCGCCAGCGGCCAGGACAGCTCTAACTATGGCTACACCTTC. This encodes CASGQDSSNYGYTF.